Each of the 27 T cell receptor beta chains below was sequenced from the same sample in a study of OX40 agonist ivuxolimab in advanced cancers. The repertoire was sequenced with immunoSEQ multiplex PCR; TCRdb's copy has only in-frame clones and lacks some. This table holds about 28,000 clones, 70% to 80% found once. The specimen was CD4+ or CD8+ T cells sorted from blood, collected in a trial of the OX40 agonist ivuxolimab. The source is an adult with an advanced solid tumor such as melanoma, head and neck, liver or kidney cancer.

DNA for the CDR3: TGTGCCAGCAGCCAAGGAATGGGTCGACAGCGAGCAACTAATGAAAAACTGTTTTTT. This encodes CASSQGMGRQRATNEKLFF. The chain has TRBV14 and TRBJ1-4; maybe TRBD1 (5 bases). Germline CDR1 SGHDN, CDR2 FVKESK. There are 19 residues in the CDR3. Trimming cost V 1 base and J 0 bases, with 18 bases left between them. The full variable domain, with the rest looked up from reference TRBV14 and TRBJ1-4, is EAGVTQFPSHSVIEKGQTVTLRCDPISGHDNLYWYRRVMGKEIKFLLHFVKESKQDESGMPNNRFLAERTGGTYSTLKVQPAELEDSGVYFCASSQGMGRQRATNEKLFFGSGTQLSVL.

J is TRBJ1-1 and V is TRBV27; D possibly corresponds to TRBD1 (5 bases). The germline gives CDR1 MNHEY, CDR2 SMNVEV (reference sequence). Trimming removed 3 bases from V and 6 bases from J, with 8 bases in between. The CDR3 covers 12 residues. In nucleotides, the CDR3 is TGTGCCAGCAGTTTTTGGGGCGCTGAAGCTTTCTTT. Its translation: CASSFWGAEAFF.

A few counts support this clone. The chain combines TRBV29-1 with TRBJ2-1, with D possibly matching TRBD1 (5 bases). This CDR3 has 13 amino acids. Per the germline V gene, CDR1 is SQVTM and CDR2 is ANQGSEA. V shed 4 bases and J shed 4 bases, with 11 bases lying between them. CDR3 bases: TGCAGCGTTGGACAGCCGCTTTACAATGAGCAGTTCTTC. Its protein product is CSVGQPLYNEQFF.

The V and J genes are TRBV5-5 and TRBJ1-4; TRBD1 matches at 9 bases. Germline-derived CDR1 and CDR2 are SGHKS and YYEKEE (reference sequence). The CDR3 extends over 15 amino acids. Unmatched junction bases numbered 6, after V lost 5 bases and J lost 4 bases. In DNA, the CDR3 is TGTGCCAGCAGTCCCGGGACAGGGCTTAATGAAAAACTGTTTTTT. Translation: CASSPGTGLNEKLFF.

This CDR3 is CASSYSPGEENEQFF. CDR3 DNA: TGTGCCAGCAGTTACTCGCCAGGGGAGGAAAATGAGCAGTTCTTC. This chain uses TRBV6-5 with TRBJ2-1; tentatively, D is TRBD1 or TRBD2 (6 bases each). Trimming left V 0 bases short and J 7 bases short, with 13 bases between. CDR1 and CDR2 from the germline V gene are MNHEY and SVGAGI. The CDR3 sequence is 15 residues long.

The chain employs TRBV6-6 and TRBJ2-7, with TRBD1 identical over 9 bases. The CDR3 totals 14 residues. The germline V gene has CDR1 MNHNY and CDR2 SVGAGI (reference sequence). V lost 5 bases and J lost 7; bases outside the gene matches: 9. The CDR3 here is CASSGGQGENEQYF. CDR3 in DNA: TGTGCCAGCAGTGGGGGACAGGGAGAGAATGAGCAGTACTTC.

The chain couples TRBV2 to TRBJ1-2; possible D gene TRBD1, 5 bases. Between the trimmed V and J ends, which lost 9 bases and 4 bases, there was a span of 18 bases. CDR3 length: 14 residues. The germline gives CDR1 SNHLY, CDR2 FYNNEI. CDR3 protein: CARTGAGRGYGYTF. The CDR3 coding sequence is TGTGCCAGGACCGGGGCGGGGCGGGGCTATGGCTACACCTTC.

The chain uses TRBV6-6 and TRBJ2-7, with 11 bases lining up with TRBD1. Germline V CDR1 and CDR2: MNHNY, SVGAGI (reference sequence). The length of the CDR3 is 13 residues. Trimming at V came to 4 bases and at J to 7 bases, leaving 3 bases not matched to a gene. The CDR3 region is CASSWGQGGEQYF. In nucleotides, the CDR3 is TGTGCCAGCAGTTGGGGACAGGGGGGTGAGCAGTACTTC.

This chain links TRBV6-5 with TRBJ1-2; 7 positions match TRBD1. The CDR3 totals 13 residues. CDR1 MNHEY and CDR2 SVGAGI come from the germline V gene. J lost 8 bases, V lost 0 bases, and 3 bases had no gene match. The CDR3 spells CASSYSGQWGYTF. CDR3 bases: TGTGCCAGCAGTTACTCGGGACAGTGGGGCTACACCTTC.

This clone was detected a few times. The chain employs TRBV5-1 and TRBJ2-7; 8 nucleotides match TRBD1. The ends lost 3 bases at V and 6 bases at J; junction bases unmatched: 8. CDR3 length: 14 amino acids. Germline values: CDR1 SGHRS, CDR2 YFSETQ. CDR3 residues: CASSSGTGKVEQYF. In DNA form, the CDR3 reads TGCGCCAGCAGCTCCGGGACAGGTAAAGTCGAGCAGTACTTC.

This chain uses TRBV18 with TRBJ1-2, with unresolved D. CDR1 and CDR2 from the germline V gene are KGHSH and LQKENI. The CDR3 length is 15 residues. With 1 base removed from V and 0 bases from J, the gap between germline ends came to 9 bases. CDR3 bases: TGTGCCAGCTCACCACTGACGGGCGCTAACTATGGCTACACCTTC. Translated, it gives CASSPLTGANYGYTF.

The V call is TRBV7-9, the J call TRBJ1-4; D is unresolved. Trimming stripped 1 base from V and 5 bases from J, with 8 bases between. The germline gives CDR1 SEHNR, CDR2 FQNEAQ (reference sequence). The CDR3 totals 14 residues. The chain's CDR3 is CASSLGNRNEKLFF. Here the CDR3 DNA reads TGTGCCAGCAGCTTAGGGAACAGAAATGAAAAACTGTTTTTT.

The V and J genes are TRBV5-4 and TRBJ2-7, with a tentative D call TRBD1 (5 bases). The germline V and J ends were trimmed by 2 bases and 1 base, with 10 bases remaining between them. In germline, CDR1 is SGHNT, CDR2 YYREEE (reference sequence). CDR3 length equals 14 residues. CDR3 DNA sequence: TGTGCCAGCAGCTTATCAGGGATATCCTACGAGCAGTACTTC. Protein sequence: CASSLSGISYEQYF.

The chain carries TRBV30 and TRBJ2-7, with D perhaps given as TRBD1 or TRBD2 (6 bases each). This CDR3 spans 12 amino acids. Germline CDR1 reads GTSNPN; CDR2 reads SVGIG (reference sequence). Trimming removed 5 bases from V and 2 bases from J, with 10 bases in between. CDR3 sequence reads: CAWGGHPYEQYF. The CDR3 nucleotides are TGTGCCTGGGGGGGGCATCCCTACGAGCAGTACTTC.

This chain uses TRBV5-5 with TRBJ1-5; D perhaps matches TRBD1 (6 bases). V dropped 1 base and J dropped 5 bases, with 10 bases sitting between them. Germline lookup yields CDR1 SGHKS and CDR2 YYEKEE (reference sequence). This CDR3 spans 14 amino acids. CDR3 sequence reads: CASSLSAGDQPQHF. The CDR3 coding sequence is TGTGCCAGCAGCTTGAGTGCAGGGGATCAGCCCCAGCATTTT. Complete variable domain (other parts from reference TRBV5-5 and TRBJ1-5): DAGVTQSPTHLIKTRGQQVTLRCSPISGHKSVSWYQQVLGQGPQFIFQYYEKEERGRGNFPDRFSARQFPNYSSELNVNALLLGDSALYLCASSLSAGDQPQHFGDGTRLSIL.

CDR3 DNA: TGCAGCGCACTTTCTCCGGGACAGGGGGTAAATGAGCAGTTCTTC. It yields the protein CSALSPGQGVNEQFF. The chain carries TRBV29-1 and TRBJ2-1; 11 bases line up with TRBD1. Looked up from germline, CDR1 is SQVTM and CDR2 is ANQGSEA. This CDR3 is 15 amino acids long. V trimming: 7 bases; J trimming: 7 bases; junction bases outside the gene matches: 12.

On this clone itself: At one end the junction does not follow the germline gene, possibly because of a read error. This chain links TRBV7-7 with TRBJ2-1, with a weak D call TRBD1 (6 bases). CDR3 length: 15 amino acids. Germline CDR1 SSHAT, CDR2 FNYEAQ (reference sequence). The CDR3 nucleotides are TGTGCTAGCAGCCGGAGACAGGCGTCCTACAATGAGCAGTTCTTC. The encoded protein is CASSRRQASYNEQFF.

This clone was found once. V is TRBV5-1 and J is TRBJ2-3; 10 positions match TRBD2. This CDR3 contains 15 residues. V gave up 2 bases and J gave up 1 base; unmatched junction bases: 1. Per the germline V gene, CDR1 is SGHRS and CDR2 is YFSETQ. DNA for the CDR3: TGCGCCAGCAGCTTCGGACTAGCGGGCACAGATACGCAGTATTTT. Its translation is CASSFGLAGTDTQYF.

The chain employs TRBV6-1 and TRBJ1-5, with D possibly TRBD1 on 6 matching bases. The CDR3 is 14 residues long. Germline lookup yields CDR1 MNHNS and CDR2 SASEGT. Trimming stripped 4 bases from V and 6 bases from J, with 13 bases between. The CDR3 loop is CASSGRDRFQPQHF. The CDR3 DNA reads TGTGCCAGCAGTGGACGAGACAGGTTTCAGCCCCAGCATTTT.

This clone was seen more than once but under ten times. The rearrangement joins TRBV7-6 to TRBJ1-5; weak D call: TRBD1 (6 bases). There are 15 residues in the CDR3. Germline CDR1 is SGHVS and CDR2 is FNYEAQ. Trimming took off 1 base at V and 3 bases at J, with 10 bases between the two ends. The CDR3 nucleotides are TGTGCCAGCAGCTTAGAACAGGGCTTCAATCAGCCCCAGCATTTT. It specifies CASSLEQGFNQPQHF.

By frequency in the sample, this clone is medium-sized. The chain joins TRBV7-9 to TRBJ2-7; no firm D call. The V end was cut by 0 bases, the J end by 0 bases, with 15 bases between. This CDR3 is 17 amino acids long. In germline, CDR1 is SEHNR, CDR2 FQNEAQ (reference sequence). CDR3 in DNA: TGTGCCAGCAGCTTAGCGTTGGAGACGGTAAGCTCCTACGAGCAGTACTTC. Translating gives CASSLALETVSSYEQYF.

This chain links TRBV7-9 with TRBJ1-2; TRBD1 agrees at 7 bases. Germline V gene data show CDR1 as SEHNR and CDR2 as FQNEAQ (reference sequence). Trimming took 5 bases from V and 0 from J; bases not matched to a gene: 6. The CDR3 is 15 amino acids. The CDR3 loop reads CASSHGTDPNYGYTF. The CDR3, as DNA: TGTGCCAGCAGCCACGGGACAGATCCTAACTATGGCTACACCTTC.

This clone rates as medium-sized. This chain uses TRBV6-6 with TRBJ1-2; D uncertain. Trimming left V 4 bases short and J 7 bases short, with 10 bases between. CDR1 MNHNY and CDR2 SVGAGI come from the germline V gene (reference sequence). The CDR3 consists of 12 residues. The CDR3 DNA reads TGTGCCAGCAGTTCGTTAACCTCTGGCTACACCTTC. Protein sequence: CASSSLTSGYTF.

By share, this clone counts as medium-sized. The chain links TRBV9 to TRBJ2-7; D gene uncertain. V gave up 4 bases and J gave up 3 bases, with 17 bases separating them. The CDR3 runs to 15 residues. CDR1 SGDLS and CDR2 YYNGEE come from the germline V gene. CDR3 nucleotides: TGTGCCAGCAGCTCCCGTCTTCTGGGCTGCTACGAGCAGTACTTC. Amino acids: CASSSRLLGCYEQYF.

The V and J genes are TRBV29-1 and TRBJ1-2; D call uncertain. Trimming pared 4 bases from V and 5 bases from J, leaving 8 bases between. The CDR3 has 11 amino acids. Germline values: CDR1 SQVTM, CDR2 ANQGSEA. CDR3 DNA: TGCAGCGTTGTTAGTGTGTATGGCTACACCTTC. Translation gives CSVVSVYGYTF.

The V and J genes are TRBV7-2 and TRBJ1-5; 7 bases are shared with TRBD1. Unmatched junction bases numbered 12, after V lost 1 base and J lost 0 bases. Germline V gene sequence: CDR1 SGHTA, CDR2 FQGNSA. The CDR3 has 19 residues. In nucleotides, the CDR3 is TGTGCCAGCAGCTTAGTAACAGGGGCCCCGGCATATAGCAATCAGCCCCAGCATTTT. It codes for CASSLVTGAPAYSNQPQHF. The complete variable domain, with remaining parts taken from reference TRBV7-2 and TRBJ1-5, reads GAGVSQSPSNKVTEKGKDVELRCDPISGHTALYWYRQSLGQGLEFLIYFQGNSAPDKSGLPSDRFSAERTGGSVSTLTIQRTQQEDSAVYLCASSLVTGAPAYSNQPQHFGDGTRLSIL.

The CDR3, as DNA: TGTGCCAGCAGGGAGTGTATAGCTCACATTCACACTGAAGCTTTCTTT. Translating gives CASRECIAHIHTEAFF. The rearrangement uses TRBV21-1 and TRBJ1-1. TRBV21-1 constitutes a pseudogene. The length of the CDR3 is 16 residues.